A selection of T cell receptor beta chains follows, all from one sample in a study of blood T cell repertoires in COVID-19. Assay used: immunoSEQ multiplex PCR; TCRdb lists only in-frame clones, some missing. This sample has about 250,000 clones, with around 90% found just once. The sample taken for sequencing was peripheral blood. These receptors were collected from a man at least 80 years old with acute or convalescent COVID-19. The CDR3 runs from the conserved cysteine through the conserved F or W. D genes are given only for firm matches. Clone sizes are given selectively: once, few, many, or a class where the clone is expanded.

cdr3_aa: CASSLTGSSFFF
cdr3_nt: TGTGCCAGCAGCCTCACCGGGTCCTCTTTCTTCTTT
d_call: NA
v_call: TRBV14
j_call: TRBJ1-1
clone_size: NA

cdr3_aa: CASSLEGRQGIQTQYF
cdr3_nt: TGCGCCAGCAGCTTGGAGGGCAGACAGGGCATACAGACCCAGTACTTC
d_call: TRBD1
v_call: TRBV5-1
j_call: TRBJ2-5
clone_size: NA

cdr3_aa: CASSQGQSHTEAFF
cdr3_nt: TGTGCCAGCAGCCAGGGGCAGTCCCACACTGAAGCTTTCTTT
d_call: NA
v_call: TRBV14
j_call: TRBJ1-1
clone_size: NA

cdr3_aa: CASSFQGLAGYTF
cdr3_nt: TGTGCCAGCAGTTTTCAGGGTCTGGCTGGCTACACCTTC
d_call: NA
v_call: TRBV12-3/TRBV12-4
j_call: TRBJ1-2
clone_size: NA

cdr3_aa: CASRRPGQGKGGYTF
cdr3_nt: TGTGCCAGTAGACGACCGGGACAGGGCAAGGGTGGCTACACCTTC
d_call: TRBD1
v_call: TRBV19
j_call: TRBJ1-2
clone_size: few

cdr3_aa: CASSQGPGDGNTIYF
cdr3_nt: TGTGCCAGCAGCCAAGGTCCGGGGGATGGAAACACCATATATTTT
d_call: NA
v_call: TRBV4-2
j_call: TRBJ1-3
clone_size: NA

cdr3_aa: CASSPYPGTVKNTEAFF
cdr3_nt: TGTGCCAGCAGCCCATACCCGGGGACAGTGAAAAACACTGAAGCTTTCTTT
d_call: TRBD1
v_call: TRBV25-1
j_call: TRBJ1-1
clone_size: NA

cdr3_aa: CASQLTSSGPGELFF
cdr3_nt: TGCGCCAGCCAACTTACCAGTAGCGGGCCCGGGGAGCTGTTTTTT
d_call: TRBD2
v_call: TRBV5-1
j_call: TRBJ2-2
clone_size: NA

cdr3_aa: CASSLGQANPQFF
cdr3_nt: TGCGCCAGCAGCCTTGGACAGGCGAACCCCCAGTTCTTC
d_call: TRBD1
v_call: TRBV4-1
j_call: TRBJ2-1
clone_size: NA

cdr3_aa: CASSPWGLAGSTDTQYF
cdr3_nt: TGTGCCAGCAGCCCTTGGGGGCTAGCGGGTAGCACAGATACGCAGTATTTT
d_call: TRBD2
v_call: TRBV11-2
j_call: TRBJ2-3
clone_size: NA

cdr3_aa: CASSYSQDSNQPQHF
cdr3_nt: TGTGCCAGCAGTTACTCTCAGGATAGCAATCAGCCCCAGCATTTT
d_call: NA
v_call: TRBV6-5
j_call: TRBJ1-5
clone_size: NA

cdr3_aa: CASSQDGVSGGSQFF
cdr3_nt: TGTGCCAGCAGCCAAGACGGGGTCAGCGGGGGATCGCAGTTCTTC
d_call: TRBD2
v_call: TRBV4-2
j_call: TRBJ2-1
clone_size: NA

cdr3_aa: CASSQGDRGFYGYTF
cdr3_nt: TGCGCCAGCAGCCAAGGGGACAGGGGGTTCTATGGCTACACCTTC
d_call: TRBD1
v_call: TRBV4-3
j_call: TRBJ1-2
clone_size: NA

cdr3_aa: CASSYPGGGYEQYF
cdr3_nt: TGTGCCAGCAGTTACCCGGGGGGGGGCTACGAGCAGTACTTC
d_call: TRBD2
v_call: TRBV6-5
j_call: TRBJ2-7
clone_size: once

cdr3_aa: CASSPWGGYSGNTIYF
cdr3_nt: TGTGCCAGCAGCCCCTGGGGGGGGTACTCTGGAAACACCATATATTTT
d_call: NA
v_call: TRBV7-2
j_call: TRBJ1-3
clone_size: NA

cdr3_aa: CASGRLDRDTEAFF
cdr3_nt: TGTGCCAGCGGGCGATTGGACAGGGACACTGAAGCTTTCTTT
d_call: TRBD1
v_call: TRBV28
j_call: TRBJ1-1
clone_size: NA

cdr3_aa: CASSFSGQRNTIYF
cdr3_nt: TGTGCCAGCAGCTTTTCTGGTCAGAGGAACACCATATATTTT
d_call: NA
v_call: TRBV7-9
j_call: TRBJ1-3
clone_size: once

cdr3_aa: CASSRRGRDTQYF
cdr3_nt: TGTGCCAGCAGCAGACGAGGAAGGGATACGCAGTATTTT
d_call: NA
v_call: TRBV11-2
j_call: TRBJ2-3
clone_size: NA

cdr3_aa: CSVASGGGYTF
cdr3_nt: TGCAGCGTTGCCTCCGGGGGTGGCTACACCTTC
d_call: NA
v_call: TRBV29-1
j_call: TRBJ1-2
clone_size: NA

cdr3_aa: CASSLVRDRNYNEQFF
cdr3_nt: TGCGCCAGCAGCTTGGTTCGTGACAGGAACTACAATGAGCAGTTCTTC
d_call: NA
v_call: TRBV5-1
j_call: TRBJ2-1
clone_size: NA

cdr3_aa: CASSPRSDSSYNSPLHF
cdr3_nt: TGTGCCAGCTCACCACGGTCTGACAGCTCCTATAATTCACCCCTCCACTTT
d_call: NA
v_call: TRBV18
j_call: TRBJ1-6
clone_size: NA

cdr3_aa: CATSDRDRGRPGEQYF
cdr3_nt: TGTGCCACCAGTGACCGGGACAGGGGACGTCCGGGCGAGCAGTACTTC
d_call: TRBD1
v_call: TRBV24-1
j_call: TRBJ2-7
clone_size: few

cdr3_aa: CATSDFSGGGYTF
cdr3_nt: TGTGCCACCAGTGATTTTTCAGGAGGAGGCTACACCTTC
d_call: NA
v_call: TRBV24-1
j_call: TRBJ1-2
clone_size: NA

cdr3_aa: CASGTAYEQYF
cdr3_nt: TGTGCCAGCGGTACAGCCTACGAGCAGTACTTC
d_call: NA
v_call: TRBV27
j_call: TRBJ2-7
clone_size: NA

cdr3_aa: CASSEGAGNTGELFF
cdr3_nt: TGCGCCAGCAGCGAGGGGGCAGGGAACACCGGGGAGCTGTTTTTT
d_call: TRBD1
v_call: TRBV5-1
j_call: TRBJ2-2
clone_size: once

cdr3_aa: CASSQKVSTGRLNTQYF
cdr3_nt: TGTGCCAGCAGCCAGAAAGTATCGACAGGGCGTTTGAATACGCAGTATTTT
d_call: TRBD1
v_call: TRBV3-1/TRBV3-2
j_call: TRBJ2-3
clone_size: NA

cdr3_aa: CASSAGSTYEQYF
cdr3_nt: TGTGCCAGTAGTGCGGGGAGCACCTACGAGCAGTACTTC
d_call: NA
v_call: TRBV28
j_call: TRBJ2-7
clone_size: NA

cdr3_aa: CASSRGEAGANVLTF
cdr3_nt: TGCGCCAGCAGCCGTGGGGAGGCTGGGGCCAACGTCCTGACTTTC
d_call: NA
v_call: TRBV5-1
j_call: TRBJ2-6
clone_size: NA

cdr3_aa: CASGLGSNYGYTF
cdr3_nt: TGTGCCAGTGGGCTGGGGAGTAACTATGGCTACACCTTC
d_call: NA
v_call: TRBV19
j_call: TRBJ1-2
clone_size: few

cdr3_aa: CASSAHRGPAPRNQPQHF
cdr3_nt: TGTGCCAGCAGTGCCCATCGAGGGCCAGCGCCTCGCAATCAGCCCCAGCATTTT
d_call: NA
v_call: TRBV6-2/TRBV6-3
j_call: TRBJ1-5
clone_size: NA

cdr3_aa: CASSLGSSTDTQYF
cdr3_nt: TGTGCCAGCAGCTTAGGGAGCAGCACAGATACGCAGTATTTT
d_call: NA
v_call: TRBV7-9
j_call: TRBJ2-3
clone_size: NA

cdr3_aa: CASSLDRATEAFF
cdr3_nt: TGTGCCAGCAGCTTGGACAGGGCGACTGAAGCTTTCTTT
d_call: TRBD1
v_call: TRBV7-3
j_call: TRBJ1-1
clone_size: NA

cdr3_aa: CASSWGRDRGSVTYF
cdr3_nt: TGTGCCAGCAGTTGGGGCCGGGACAGGGGGAGCGTGACCTACTTC
d_call: TRBD1
v_call: TRBV6-5
j_call: TRBJ2-5
clone_size: NA

cdr3_aa: CASSLTFLVGHGYTF
cdr3_nt: TGTGCCAGCAGCTTGACCTTCCTAGTCGGTCATGGCTACACCTTC
d_call: NA
v_call: TRBV5-8
j_call: TRBJ1-2
clone_size: NA

cdr3_aa: CASSLSASGGLVLYTDTQYF
cdr3_nt: TGTGCCAGCAGCCTATCGGCTAGCGGGGGGCTAGTTCTCTACACAGATACGCAGTATTTT
d_call: TRBD2
v_call: TRBV6-6
j_call: TRBJ2-3
clone_size: NA

cdr3_aa: CASSFFSNEQFF
cdr3_nt: TGCGCCAGCAGCTTTTTCAGCAATGAGCAGTTCTTC
d_call: NA
v_call: TRBV5-1
j_call: TRBJ2-1
clone_size: NA

cdr3_aa: CASSLSPGLAGGLSYNEQFF
cdr3_nt: TGTGCCAGCAGCCTTAGTCCGGGACTAGCGGGGGGTCTATCCTACAATGAGCAGTTCTTC
d_call: TRBD2
v_call: TRBV13
j_call: TRBJ2-1
clone_size: NA

cdr3_aa: CASSEASGYTF
cdr3_nt: TGTGCCAGCAGTGAAGCATCAGGCTACACCTTC
d_call: NA
v_call: TRBV2
j_call: TRBJ1-2
clone_size: few

cdr3_aa: CASSLWTGAGRYEQYF
cdr3_nt: TGTGCCAGCAGCTTGTGGACTGGGGCGGGACGCTACGAGCAGTACTTC
d_call: NA
v_call: TRBV5-8
j_call: TRBJ2-7
clone_size: NA

cdr3_aa: CASSLVLVGEQFF
cdr3_nt: TGTGCCAGCAGCTTAGTGCTCGTCGGGGAGCAGTTCTTC
d_call: NA
v_call: TRBV7-2
j_call: TRBJ2-1
clone_size: NA

cdr3_aa: CASSTWTSGSSDTQYF
cdr3_nt: TGTGCCAGCAGCACTTGGACTAGCGGGAGTTCGGATACGCAGTATTTT
d_call: TRBD2
v_call: TRBV7-8
j_call: TRBJ2-3
clone_size: few

cdr3_aa: CASSHATHTSGGKTQYF
cdr3_nt: TGTGCCAGCAGCCACGCGACACACACTAGCGGGGGAAAGACCCAGTACTTC
d_call: TRBD2
v_call: TRBV3-1/TRBV3-2
j_call: TRBJ2-5
clone_size: NA

cdr3_aa: CASSLGGFSYNEQFF
cdr3_nt: TGCGCCAGCAGCTTGGGCGGGTTCTCCTACAATGAGCAGTTCTTC
d_call: NA
v_call: TRBV5-1
j_call: TRBJ2-1
clone_size: NA

cdr3_aa: CASSARRSGLVTDTQYF
cdr3_nt: TGTGCCAGCAGCGCCCGGAGAAGCGGGCTCGTCACAGATACGCAGTATTTT
d_call: NA
v_call: TRBV7-6
j_call: TRBJ2-3
clone_size: NA

cdr3_aa: CASSQGLAGDEQFF
cdr3_nt: TGTGCCAGCAGCCAGGGACTAGCGGGAGACGAGCAGTTCTTC
d_call: TRBD2
v_call: TRBV7-3
j_call: TRBJ2-1
clone_size: once

cdr3_aa: CASSPADRSNTGELFF
cdr3_nt: TGTGCCAGCAGCCCCGCGGACAGGTCCAACACCGGGGAGCTGTTTTTT
d_call: TRBD1
v_call: TRBV5-4
j_call: TRBJ2-2
clone_size: NA

cdr3_aa: CASSYNKLDRSNQPQHF
cdr3_nt: TGTGCCAGCAGTTACAATAAGCTAGACAGGAGCAATCAGCCCCAGCATTTT
d_call: NA
v_call: TRBV6-2/TRBV6-3
j_call: TRBJ1-5
clone_size: NA

cdr3_aa: CASGSGQGRINEQFF
cdr3_nt: TGTGCTAGTGGCTCCGGACAGGGGCGCATAAATGAGCAGTTCTTC
d_call: TRBD1
v_call: TRBV12-5
j_call: TRBJ2-1
clone_size: NA

cdr3_aa: CASSFSGTGAWETQYF
cdr3_nt: TGTGCCAGCAGCTTCTCCGGGACAGGGGCGTGGGAGACCCAGTACTTC
d_call: TRBD1
v_call: TRBV7-2
j_call: TRBJ2-5
clone_size: NA

cdr3_aa: CASSLRTGGTGELFF
cdr3_nt: TGTGCCAGCAGTCTAAGGACAGGGGGCACCGGGGAGCTGTTTTTT
d_call: TRBD1
v_call: TRBV7-2
j_call: TRBJ2-2
clone_size: once

cdr3_aa: CASSSTSGPPGTQYF
cdr3_nt: TGTGCCAGCAGCTCGACTAGCGGGCCCCCAGGGACCCAGTACTTC
d_call: TRBD2
v_call: TRBV7-2
j_call: TRBJ2-5
clone_size: few

cdr3_aa: CASSKGQVYGYTF
cdr3_nt: TGTGCCAGCAGTAAAGGACAGGTTTATGGCTACACCTTC
d_call: TRBD1
v_call: TRBV12-3/TRBV12-4
j_call: TRBJ1-2
clone_size: NA